This is a list of T cell receptor beta chains from one sample in a study of control samples from healthy donors and cancer patients. The repertoire was sequenced with immunoSEQ multiplex PCR; TCRdb's copy has only in-frame clones and lacks some. The profile covers around 97,000 clones, with approximately 90% appearing a single time and about a fifth taken by the ten largest. The specimen sequenced was PBMCs. The origin of the receptors is a man aged 55-75 years with lung cancer. Both conserved end residues are part of each CDR3. Each record gives: J gene, clone size, V gene, D gene, CDR3 protein, CDR3 DNA. A D gene is named only where the DNA matches it firmly. The size of a clone is reported for some rows only, either as once, few or many, or as a class for expanded clones.

J: TRBJ2-3
size: NA
V: TRBV11-2
D: NA
CDR3: CASSLERGSSTDTQYF
DNA: TGTGCCAGCAGCTTAGAAAGGGGCTCTAGCACAGATACGCAGTATTTT

J: TRBJ2-1
size: NA
V: TRBV6-5
D: TRBD2
CDR3: CASSYGLAGSAEQFF
DNA: TGTGCCAGCAGTTACGGCCTAGCGGGGTCCGCTGAGCAGTTCTTC

J: TRBJ1-5
size: NA
V: TRBV3-1/TRBV3-2
D: NA
CDR3: CASSQGDRPSSNQPQHF
DNA: TGTGCCAGCAGCCAAGGCGACAGGCCTTCGAGCAATCAGCCCCAGCATTTT

J: TRBJ1-1
size: NA
V: TRBV5-1
D: NA
CDR3: CASSFHSGGRNTEAFF
DNA: TGCGCCAGCAGCTTTCATTCCGGGGGGAGGAACACTGAAGCTTTCTTT

J: TRBJ1-6
size: NA
V: TRBV10-1
D: TRBD1
CDR3: CASSEYRGNSPLHF
DNA: TGCGCCAGCAGTGAGTACAGGGGGAATTCACCCCTCCACTTT

J: TRBJ2-3
size: NA
V: TRBV6-5
D: NA
CDR3: CASSPGQSTDTQYF
DNA: TGTGCCAGCAGTCCTGGACAGAGCACAGATACGCAGTATTTT

J: TRBJ1-4
size: NA
V: TRBV5-4
D: TRBD1
CDR3: CASSRGQGAEDEKLFF
DNA: TGTGCCAGCAGCAGGGGACAGGGGGCCGAGGATGAAAAACTGTTTTTT

J: TRBJ2-5
size: NA
V: TRBV2
D: NA
CDR3: CASSGQDSRAQYF
DNA: TGTGCCAGCAGTGGCCAGGACAGTCGGGCCCAGTACTTC

J: TRBJ1-3
size: once
V: TRBV5-5
D: TRBD1
CDR3: CASSLVAGGGNTIYF
DNA: TGTGCCAGCAGCTTGGTGGCAGGGGGAGGAAACACCATATATTTT

J: TRBJ2-5
size: NA
V: TRBV6-5
D: NA
CDR3: CASSRYRETQYF
DNA: TGTGCCAGCAGCCGATACAGAGAGACCCAGTACTTC